The present entry profiles one T cell receptor beta chain with its context. Its antigen is still unknown. This sample stems from a study of cytomegalovirus exposure and HLA in healthy donors. Whole-study findings and limits: Some 150 TCR beta chains were listed as cytomegalovirus-associated. Because they were indistinguishable, some V segments, including TRBV6-2 and TRBV6-3, were excluded. In vitro work confirmed that a few CMV-associated chains recognize CMV antigens.

This CDR3 has 13 amino acids. The germline CDR1 and CDR2 sequences are SGHRS and YFSETQ. V lost 5 bases and J 4 bases, leaving 12 bases between the germline ends. Researchers ran the PCR with 60 Vbeta and 13 Jbeta primers. Assay: immunoSEQ multiplex PCR; the TCRdb copy retains only in-frame clones and omits some. In the table there are roughly 150,000 clones, approximately 80% of which are singletons. The chain has TRBV5-1 and TRBJ1-1, with D possibly being TRBD1 (6 bases). The sequence was collected from a man aged 25-45 years in good health and CMV-seronegative. Sequencing was performed on PBMCs. The CDR3 nucleotides read TGCGCCAGCAGTATACAGGGTGGCACTGAAGCTTTCTTT. Its translation: CASSIQGGTEAFF.